Sequencing of this T cell receptor (beta chain) was carried out in a study of T cell responses to AZD1222 COVID-19 vaccine. General observations from the study: The donor group comprised mostly white British people and more females; the analysis possibly underestimated clonal diversity. Of the AZD1222 recipients, only 5 to 7 were seropositive at baseline. CD4 TCRs associated with vaccination spanned spike, dominating at 160-218 and 743-854. Unmutated variant regions are reportedly the target of nearly half of TCRs that are spike-specific.

Germline CDR1 is SGHRS and CDR2 is YFSETQ. The trim removed 3 bases at V and 3 bases at J, leaving 13 bases unmatched. The CDR3 totals 17 residues. Measured with immunoSEQ multiplex PCR; TCRdb has only the in-frame clones, and not every one. The table has 50,000 to 60,000 clones, approximately 80% seen once; the top ten hold less than 5%. Worth noting for this clone: Its antigen is still unknown.

The V gene is TRBV5-1, the J gene TRBJ2-7, with 9 bases lining up with TRBD2. The specimen comprised peripheral blood, sampled 28 days after the second AZD1222 dose. This sequence was found in an adult who received the AZD1222 COVID-19 vaccine. CDR3 loop: CASSWGRSGRWNYEQYF. Here the CDR3 DNA reads TGCGCCAGCAGCTGGGGGAGGAGCGGGAGGTGGAACTACGAGCAGTACTTC.